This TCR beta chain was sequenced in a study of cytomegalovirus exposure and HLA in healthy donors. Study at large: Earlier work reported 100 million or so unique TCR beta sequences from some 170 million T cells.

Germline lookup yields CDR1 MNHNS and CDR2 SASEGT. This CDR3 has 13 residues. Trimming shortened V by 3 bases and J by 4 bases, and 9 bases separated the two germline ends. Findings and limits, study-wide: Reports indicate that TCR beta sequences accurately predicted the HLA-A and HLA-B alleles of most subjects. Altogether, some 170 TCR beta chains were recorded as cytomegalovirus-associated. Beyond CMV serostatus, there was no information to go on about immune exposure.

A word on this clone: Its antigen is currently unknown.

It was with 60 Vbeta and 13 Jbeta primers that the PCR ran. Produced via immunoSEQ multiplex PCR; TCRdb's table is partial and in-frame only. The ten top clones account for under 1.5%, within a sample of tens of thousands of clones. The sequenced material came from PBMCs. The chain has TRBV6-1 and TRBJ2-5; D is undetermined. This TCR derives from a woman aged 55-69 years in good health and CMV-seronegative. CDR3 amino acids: CASSEIQRETQYF. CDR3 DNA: TGTGCCAGCAGTGAGATACAGAGAGAGACCCAGTACTTC.